The text below deals with one T cell receptor (beta chain). Germline V gives CDR1 MGHRA, CDR2 YSYEKL. The junction had 3 bases not matched to a gene; V was cut back by 3 bases and J by 2 bases. The CDR3 runs to 14 residues. MiXCR, run by TCRdb on the PCR reads, gives a single entry per CDR3 protein. The top ten hold over 15% of the sample, which has more than 9,000 distinct CDR3 sequences, approximately 50% seen once. This entry belongs to a study of CD4 and CD8 cells across lung adenocarcinoma regions. Sequences were obtained from CD4+ T cells from the margin of a lung tumor. J is TRBJ1-2 and V is TRBV4-1, with 7 bases aligning to TRBD1. The sequence derives from a male donor with lung adenocarcinoma. The CD4 and CD8 labels of this study may be unreliable. The DNA for the CDR3 is TGCGCCAGCAGCCACCAGGGGGTAAACTATGGCTACACCTTC. This codes for CASSHQGVNYGYTF.